This TCR beta chain is from a study of blood T cell repertoires in COVID-19. Study-wide context: PBMCs, B-cell-depleted T cells, or T cells were the source of the cDNA or gDNA that made up the material.

Sequencing used immunoSEQ multiplex PCR; TCRdb keeps in-frame clones, though not all of them. Of around 110,000 clones in the sample, approximately 90% are singletons; the top ten hold 1.8%. The CDR3 covers 15 residues. From germline, CDR1 is LGHDT and CDR2 YNNKEL (reference sequence). Trimming at V came to 0 bases and at J to 0 bases, leaving 0 bases not matched to a gene. There are a few counts of this clone. Sample: peripheral blood. This clonotype was sampled from a human donor with active COVID-19. The donor label of this sample is uncertain. The J gene is TRBJ1-2, the V gene TRBV3-1 (or the pseudogene TRBV3-2); TRBD1 matches at 8 bases. The CDR3 protein is CASSQDRGPNYGYTF. DNA for the CDR3: TGTGCCAGCAGCCAAGACAGGGGGCCTAACTATGGCTACACCTTC.